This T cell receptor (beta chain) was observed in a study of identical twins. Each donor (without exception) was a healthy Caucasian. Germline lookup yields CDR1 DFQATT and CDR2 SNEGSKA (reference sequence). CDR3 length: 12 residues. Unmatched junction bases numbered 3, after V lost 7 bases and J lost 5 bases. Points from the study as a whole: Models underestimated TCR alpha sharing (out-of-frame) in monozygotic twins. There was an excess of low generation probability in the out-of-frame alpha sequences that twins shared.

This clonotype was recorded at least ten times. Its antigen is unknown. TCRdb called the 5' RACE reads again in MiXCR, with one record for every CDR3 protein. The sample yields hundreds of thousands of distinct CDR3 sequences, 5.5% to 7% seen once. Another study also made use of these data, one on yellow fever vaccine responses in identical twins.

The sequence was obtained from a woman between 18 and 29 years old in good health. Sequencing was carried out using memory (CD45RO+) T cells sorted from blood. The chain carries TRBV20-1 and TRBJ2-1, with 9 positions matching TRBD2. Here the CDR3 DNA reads TGCAGTGTCATAGCGGGGGACAATGAGCAGTTCTTC. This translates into CSVIAGDNEQFF.